The clone carrying this TCR beta chain was detected many times. Its antigen remains unidentified. This sample was included in a study of response to subunit inactivated influenza vaccine. From the RT-PCR reads, TCRdb called clonotypes with MiXCR, one entry per CDR3 protein. The sample records fewer than 700,000 distinct CDR3 sequences, over 10% being singletons. The study's findings and limits: Authors suggested few new T cells are recruited by each seasonal influenza vaccination.

V gave up 1 base and J gave up 6 bases; unmatched junction bases: 12. In germline, CDR1 is LGHNA, CDR2 YSLEER. The length of the CDR3 is 16 residues. This sequence originates from a man aged 45-65 years who received an inactivated influenza vaccine. The chain links TRBV4-3 to TRBJ2-7, with 7 positions matching TRBD1. Sequenced here: PBMCs from blood, sampled about 40 days after vaccination. CDR3 bases: TGCGCCAGCAGCCAAGGGGTGGGACAGACGGTTCTCGAGCAGTACTTC. This encodes CASSQGVGQTVLEQYF.